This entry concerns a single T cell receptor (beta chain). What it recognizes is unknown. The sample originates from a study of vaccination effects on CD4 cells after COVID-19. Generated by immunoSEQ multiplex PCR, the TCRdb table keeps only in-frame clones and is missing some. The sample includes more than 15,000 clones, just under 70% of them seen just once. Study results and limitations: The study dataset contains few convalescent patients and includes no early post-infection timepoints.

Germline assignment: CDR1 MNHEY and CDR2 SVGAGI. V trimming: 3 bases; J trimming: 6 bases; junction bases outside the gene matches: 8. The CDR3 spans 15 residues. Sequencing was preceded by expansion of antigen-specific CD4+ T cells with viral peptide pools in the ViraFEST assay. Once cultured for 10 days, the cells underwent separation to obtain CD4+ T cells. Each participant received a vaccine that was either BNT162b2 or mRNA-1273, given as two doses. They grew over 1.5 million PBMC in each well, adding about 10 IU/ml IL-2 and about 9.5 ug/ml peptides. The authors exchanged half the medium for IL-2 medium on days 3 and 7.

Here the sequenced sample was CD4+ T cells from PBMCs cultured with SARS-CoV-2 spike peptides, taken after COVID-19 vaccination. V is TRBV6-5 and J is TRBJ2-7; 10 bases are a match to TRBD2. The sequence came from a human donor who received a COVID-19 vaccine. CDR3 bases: TGTGCCAGCAGTTATACCGGGACTAGCGTATCCGAGCAGTACTTC. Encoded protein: CASSYTGTSVSEQYF.